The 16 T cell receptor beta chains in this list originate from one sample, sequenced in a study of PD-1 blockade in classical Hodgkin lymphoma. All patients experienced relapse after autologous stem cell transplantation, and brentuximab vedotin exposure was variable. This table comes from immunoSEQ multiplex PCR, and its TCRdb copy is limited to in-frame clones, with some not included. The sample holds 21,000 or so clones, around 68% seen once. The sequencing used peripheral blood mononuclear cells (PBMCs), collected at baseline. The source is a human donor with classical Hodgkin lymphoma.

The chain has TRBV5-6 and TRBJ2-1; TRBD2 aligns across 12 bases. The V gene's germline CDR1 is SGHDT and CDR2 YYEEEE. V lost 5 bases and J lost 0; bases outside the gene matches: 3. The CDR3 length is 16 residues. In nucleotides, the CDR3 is TGTGCCAGCAGTCTGGGACTAGCGGGCTCCTACAATGAGCAGTTCTTC. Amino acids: CASSLGLAGSYNEQFF.

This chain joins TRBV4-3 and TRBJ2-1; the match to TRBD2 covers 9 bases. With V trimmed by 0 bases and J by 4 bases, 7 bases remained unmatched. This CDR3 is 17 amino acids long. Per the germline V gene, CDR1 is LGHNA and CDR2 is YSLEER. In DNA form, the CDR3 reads TGCGCCAGCAGCCAAGATCTTCCCCTAGCGGGATACAATGAGCAGTTCTTC. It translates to CASSQDLPLAGYNEQFF.

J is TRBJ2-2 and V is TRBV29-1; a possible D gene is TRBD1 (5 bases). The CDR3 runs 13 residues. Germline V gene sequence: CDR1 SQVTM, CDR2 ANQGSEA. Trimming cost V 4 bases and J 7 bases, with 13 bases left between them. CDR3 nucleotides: TGCAGCGTTGCATCCTCAGGGCACGGGGAGCTGTTTTTT. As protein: CSVASSGHGELFF.

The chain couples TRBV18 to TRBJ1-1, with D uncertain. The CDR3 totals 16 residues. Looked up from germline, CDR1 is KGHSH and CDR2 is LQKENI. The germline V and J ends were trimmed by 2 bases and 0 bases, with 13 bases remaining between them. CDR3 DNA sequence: TGTGCCAGCTCACCAATAGCGGTCTCAATGAACACTGAAGCTTTCTTT. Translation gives CASSPIAVSMNTEAFF.

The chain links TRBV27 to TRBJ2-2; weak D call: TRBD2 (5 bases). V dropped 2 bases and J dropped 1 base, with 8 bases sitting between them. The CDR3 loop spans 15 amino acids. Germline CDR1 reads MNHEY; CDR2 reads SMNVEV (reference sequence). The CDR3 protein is CASSLGGLNTGELFF. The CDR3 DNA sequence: TGTGCCAGCAGTTTAGGCGGGTTGAACACCGGGGAGCTGTTTTTT.

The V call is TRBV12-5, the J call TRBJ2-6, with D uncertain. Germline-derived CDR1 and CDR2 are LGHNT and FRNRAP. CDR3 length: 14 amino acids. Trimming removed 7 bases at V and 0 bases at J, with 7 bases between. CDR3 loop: CASALSSGANVLTF. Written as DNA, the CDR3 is TGTGCTAGTGCGTTGAGCTCTGGGGCCAACGTCCTGACTTTC.

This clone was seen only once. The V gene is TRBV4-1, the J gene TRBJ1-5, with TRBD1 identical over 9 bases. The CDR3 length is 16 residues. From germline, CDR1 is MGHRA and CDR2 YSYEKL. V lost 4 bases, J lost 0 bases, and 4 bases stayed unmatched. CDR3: CASSRGQGYSNQPQHF. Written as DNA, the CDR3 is TGCGCCAGCAGCCGGGGACAGGGCTATAGCAATCAGCCCCAGCATTTT.

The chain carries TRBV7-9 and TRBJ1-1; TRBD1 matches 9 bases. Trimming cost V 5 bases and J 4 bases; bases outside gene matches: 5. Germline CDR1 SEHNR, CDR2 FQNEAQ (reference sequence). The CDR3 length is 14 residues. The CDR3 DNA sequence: TGTGCCAGCAGCGGACAGGGGCCGGGCACTGAAGCTTTCTTT. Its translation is CASSGQGPGTEAFF. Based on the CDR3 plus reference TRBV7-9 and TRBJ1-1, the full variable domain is DTGVSQNPRHKITKRGQNVTFRCDPISEHNRLYWYRQTLGQGPEFLTYFQNEAQLEKSRLLSDRFSAERPKGSFSTLEIQRTEQGDSAMYLCASSGQGPGTEAFFGQGTRLTVV.

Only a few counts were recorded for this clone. The CDR3 DNA reads TGTGCCAGCAGCCACCGGTACACTGAAGCTTTCTTT. It translates to CASSHRYTEAFF. The rearrangement uses TRBV7-2 and TRBJ1-1; unclear D gene. CDR1 is SGHTA and CDR2 is FQGNSA in the germline V gene. The V end lost 5 bases, the J end lost 3 bases, and 7 bases lay between the germline ends. The CDR3 totals 12 residues.

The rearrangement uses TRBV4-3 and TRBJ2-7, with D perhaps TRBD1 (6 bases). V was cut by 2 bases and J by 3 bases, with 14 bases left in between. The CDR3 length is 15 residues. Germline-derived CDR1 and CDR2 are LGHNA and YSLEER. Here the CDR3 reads CASSQLDRPDYEQYF. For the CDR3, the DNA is TGCGCCAGCAGCCAACTCGACAGGCCGGACTACGAGCAGTACTTC.

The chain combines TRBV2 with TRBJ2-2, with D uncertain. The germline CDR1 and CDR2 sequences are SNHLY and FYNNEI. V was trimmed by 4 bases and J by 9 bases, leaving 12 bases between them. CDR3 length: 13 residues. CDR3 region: CASSVNRNRELFF. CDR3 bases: TGTGCCAGCAGTGTCAACCGGAACCGGGAGCTGTTTTTT.

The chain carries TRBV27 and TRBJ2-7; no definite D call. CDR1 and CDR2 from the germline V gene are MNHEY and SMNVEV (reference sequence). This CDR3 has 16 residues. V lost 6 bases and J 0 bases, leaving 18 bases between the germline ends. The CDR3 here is CASRVYGQATSYEQYF. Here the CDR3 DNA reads TGTGCCAGCAGAGTTTACGGGCAGGCCACCTCCTACGAGCAGTACTTC.

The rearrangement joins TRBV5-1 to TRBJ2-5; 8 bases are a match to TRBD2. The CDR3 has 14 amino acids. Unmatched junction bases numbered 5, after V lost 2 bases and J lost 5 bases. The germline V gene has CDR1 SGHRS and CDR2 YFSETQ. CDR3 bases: TGCGCCAGCAGCTTCGGGACTAGTGGCGAGACCCAGTACTTC. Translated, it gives CASSFGTSGETQYF.

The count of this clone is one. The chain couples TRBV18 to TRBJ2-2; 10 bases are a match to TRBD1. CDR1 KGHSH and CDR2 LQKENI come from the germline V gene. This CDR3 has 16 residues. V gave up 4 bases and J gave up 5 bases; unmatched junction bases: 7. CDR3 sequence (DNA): TGTGCCAGCTCACGATCGGGACAGGGGTGGACCGGGGAGCTGTTTTTT. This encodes CASSRSGQGWTGELFF.

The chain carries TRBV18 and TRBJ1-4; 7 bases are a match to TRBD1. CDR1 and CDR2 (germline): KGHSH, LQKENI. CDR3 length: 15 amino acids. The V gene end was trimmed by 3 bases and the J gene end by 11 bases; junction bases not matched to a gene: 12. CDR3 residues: CASSPPAGQRYKLFF. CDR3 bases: TGTGCCAGCTCACCCCCCGCGGGACAGCGATACAAACTGTTTTTT.

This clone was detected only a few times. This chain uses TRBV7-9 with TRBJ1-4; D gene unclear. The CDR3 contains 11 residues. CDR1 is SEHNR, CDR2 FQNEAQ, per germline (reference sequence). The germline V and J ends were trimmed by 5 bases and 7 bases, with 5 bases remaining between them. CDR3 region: CASSRTEKLFF. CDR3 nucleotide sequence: TGTGCCAGCAGCCGGACTGAAAAACTGTTTTTT.